This record covers a single TCR beta chain. Its antigen is still unknown. Base qualities are not at hand, and no much larger clone is one base apart. In total, 500 to 700 healthy bone marrow donors made up the cohort. All cohort members were sampled while nominally healthy, although unrecorded immune exposures were likely present. The donor was CMV seropositive and was included in the group of approximately 310 seropositive cohort members. Every donor gave a peripheral blood sample, and the peripheral blood mononuclear cells from that sample were used for TCR beta sequencing. The Qiagen DNeasy Blood Extraction Kit was used to extract genomic DNA from the blood cell samples. This sample is drawn from a study of cytomegalovirus exposure and HLA in healthy donors (dated by TCRdb to between 2016 and 2019). Broadly, across the study: An earlier analysis of roughly 610 of the donors reported about 260 Gb of sequence data and around 110 million unique TCR beta sequences obtained from approximately 180 million T cells. An early release that covered 500 to 800 HLA-typed donors contained about 300 gigabases of sequencing data and tens of millions of unique TCR sequences. Among the roughly 400 genotyped donors, approximately 81% belonged to the genetic ancestry cluster associated with self-reported Caucasian donors. The study aimed to test whether cataloging public T cell receptors could reveal signatures of past pathogen exposure. Using immunosequencing, the study profiled T cell repertoires from roughly 650 subjects and related those repertoires to cytomegalovirus serostatus. In addition to the first cohort of roughly 700 subjects, a separate validation cohort of 100 to 150 different subjects was used. To predict cytomegalovirus infection status, the study combined high-throughput TCR immunosequencing, statistical association of individual TCRs with disease status, and machine learning. A later analysis re-examined previously published TCR beta repertoires from about 670 donors and added high-resolution HLA genotyping to investigate patterns of TCR occurrence. Rather than drawing on any new phenotypic data, the later analysis identified candidate immune exposures from TCR beta sequences and the way those sequences occurred across donors. In an earlier analysis of 500 to 650 of the donors, high-throughput TCR beta sequencing was used to judge whether each TCR beta V gene segment behaved as functional or pseudogenic. Donor age, sex, ethnicity and CMV serostatus were compiled alongside the repertoire data. Genome-wide SNP genotypes for about 65% of the 666 donors were used in a later genetic analysis, which treated that subset as a discovery cohort. Every discovery cohort repertoire had been produced on one sequencing platform. Class I and class II HLA loci were covered by the typing at four-digit resolution. The number of typed donors differed by locus: about 629-630 for A, B, C, DRB1 and DQB1; approximately 530 for DQA1; around 610 for DPA1; and 400 to 480 for DPB1. Several DR-DQ haplotypes were treated as single units for association and clustering because of strong linkage in the cohort. Across approximately 420 genotyped donors of the cohort, an average of approximately 240,000 unique TCR beta nucleotide sequences per donor were sequenced, and roughly 17% of those sequences were non-productive. General findings and caveats noted by the study authors: When HLA alleles, especially DR and DQ, strongly co-occurred, attributing TCR associations to individual alleles was difficult. Because counts were too low, 15 to 20 rarely observed V segments, including chromosome 9 orphons, were excluded from the earlier analysis of 587 of the donors. Because HLA typing was unavailable for some donors at each locus, only the typed subset was used in association tests. In vitro tests confirmed that three of the cytomegalovirus-associated TCR beta chains recognize cytomegalovirus antigens. A further reported finding was that TCR beta sequences accurately predicted the HLA-A and HLA-B alleles for most subjects in the first cohort. This cohort had only TCR beta chains sequenced, and the lack of alpha or paired-chain data limited which features could be detected. Broadly in line with IMGT annotations, most TCR beta V segments showed up in productive rearrangements about 87% or about 30% of the time in an earlier analysis of approximately 600 of the donors. According to a later analysis, most CMV-associated TCR beta chains appeared to be HLA-restricted, and the HLA associations seemed to be driven largely by CMV exposure. While some public TCRs were present in many individuals, most TCR sequences turned up only very rarely across donors. A later genetic analysis associated a missense DCLRE1C variant with V-gene and J-gene trimming of TCR beta chains, and an independent cohort replicated the association. Correlated functional status among segregating V segments might be attributable to linkage disequilibrium, but an unknown experimental factor could not be ruled out. According to a later analysis, TCR association rates differed among HLA loci, with DRB1 alleles showing the most associated TCRs and HLA-C alleles showing the fewest. The classifier was reported to diagnose cytomegalovirus status with high specificity and sensitivity in both the original and validation cohorts. For the cohort, immune exposure information was limited to CMV serostatus. At a false discovery rate of 0.05, a later analysis linked 15,000 to 20,000 TCR beta sequences to specific HLA alleles. According to the authors, the approach could potentially be generalized to other disease states and immunological phenotypes. In a later analysis, HLA-associated TCR beta chains showed more clonal expansion and lower generation probabilities than non-associated chains that were equally common. In a later genetic analysis, fewer N-insertions in productive TCRs were reported among donors in an Asian-associated ancestry cluster than the roughly 640-donor mean. The study gave a list of around 170 TCR beta chains associated with cytomegalovirus. The sequencing pipeline was judged likely to have produced a cluster of highly shared sequence variants as a technical artifact. Roughly uniform sequencing depth across donors was assumed in presence/absence analyses, although this assumption may not hold. According to a later analysis, parvovirus B19, influenza, CMV and Epstein-Barr virus appeared linked to several top co-occurrence clusters.

Receptor amplification or capture employed the immunoSEQ multiplex PCR assay. A mixture of 60 forward primers for TCR Vbeta segments and 13 reverse primers for TCR Jbeta segments was used in the multiplex PCR. The CDR3 region of rearranged TCR beta genes was amplified from genomic DNA by a multiplex PCR assay. Amplified TCR beta libraries were sequenced as 87-base-pair reads on the Illumina HiSeq System. As for the original processing: A later analysis tallied roughly 78 million unique TCR beta chains across the 640 or so repertoires, and some 10 million of those chains were shared by two or more donors. To remove PCR and sequencing errors, raw reads were error-corrected and collapsed into unique sequences using a nearest-neighbor algorithm that merged closely related sequences. To assign V, D and J gene segments, CDR3 sequences were aligned to IMGT reference sequences. For a sequence to be retained, a match of at least six nucleotides was required to both a V gene segment and a J gene segment. A rearrangement was called productive if the CDR3 had no stop codons and remained in frame with V and J, and every other rearrangement was called non-productive. CDR3 was defined according to IMGT convention as the region running from the second conserved V-encoded cysteine to the conserved J-encoded phenylalanine. The earlier analysis of around 640 of the donors excluded sequences that lacked an unambiguous match to a single V gene segment. In an earlier analysis of several hundred of the donors, V segments were called functional above 56.7% productive rearrangements and were called segregating when the between-donor standard deviation exceeded 5%. A statistical classification framework was built to diagnose cytomegalovirus status from the catalog of TCR beta chain sequences. V and J gene assignment, in a later analysis, came from comparing TCR nucleotide sequences with IMGT/GENE-DB human TR gene sequences. The TCRdist pipeline was used in a later analysis to assign CDR3 sequences and most-parsimonious VDJ recombination scenarios. In a later analysis, each TCR beta chain was defined by its CDR3 amino acid sequence together with its V-gene family, and reads without a unique V-gene family were excluded. In a later analysis, 450 to 600 highly shared, low-generation-probability nucleotide sequences were removed to address suspected cross-contamination and a sequencing artifact. In a later analysis, a clonal expansion index for each public chain was calculated from normalized within-repertoire ranks of inferred template counts. Generation probabilities in a later analysis came from a VDJ recombination model fitted to out-of-frame rearrangements, and those results were checked against IGoR. In a later analysis, TCR-TCR, TCR-HLA and TCR-CMV co-occurrence was scored with hypergeometric tests, and a repertoire-size bias correction was applied to TCR pairs. To estimate false discovery rates, a later analysis permuted the HLA or CMV assignments 20 times. In a later analysis, co-occurring TCRs were grouped with DBSCAN, and TCRdist sequence similarity was added when clustering was performed within HLA-allele-positive subsets. Repertoires with fewer than 30,000 or more than 120,000 public chains were left out of co-occurrence clustering, as were four to six repertoires with anomalous nucleotide sharing. TCRdb retrieved this table from immuneACCESS and kept in-frame rearrangements only. Not all clones are present; in checked studies, unresolved V genes account for under half, and no reason is known for the remainder. The V and J calls and clone size are taken from that table; D and trimming were inferred from the DNA. The sample contains approximately 170,000 clones, 75% to 80% of them found a single time. In total, the top ten clones hold roughly 2.6% of the sample.

The clonotype originates from a woman aged 35 to 49 in good health and CMV-seropositive. Sequencing input: PBMCs.

This receptor has the CDR3 CASSQAGGQGASDTQYF. The DNA is TGCGCCAGCAGCCAAGCCGGGGGGCAGGGGGCCTCAGATACGCAGTATTTT. The rearranged chain carries TRBV4-3 and TRBJ2-3; a weak D assignment points to TRBD1 (8 bases agree). Reading from cysteine to phenylalanine, the CDR3 counts 17 amino acids. Solely the CDR3 DNA is kept, with 51 bases framed from the first base. V drops 1 base and J drops 4 bases, leaving 18 bases in between. CDR1 and CDR2 are drawn from the germline V gene: LGHNA, YSLEER.